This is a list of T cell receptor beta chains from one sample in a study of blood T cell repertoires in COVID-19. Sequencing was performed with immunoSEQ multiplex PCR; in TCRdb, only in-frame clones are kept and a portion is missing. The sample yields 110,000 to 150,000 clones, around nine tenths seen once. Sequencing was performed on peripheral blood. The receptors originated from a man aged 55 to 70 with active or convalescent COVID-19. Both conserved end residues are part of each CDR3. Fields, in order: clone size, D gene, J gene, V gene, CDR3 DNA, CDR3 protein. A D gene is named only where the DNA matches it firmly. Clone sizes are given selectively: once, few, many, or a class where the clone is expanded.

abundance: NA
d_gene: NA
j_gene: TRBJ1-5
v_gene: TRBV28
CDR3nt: TGTGCCAGCAGTTTATTCGGTAGCAATCAGCCCCAGCATTTT
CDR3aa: CASSLFGSNQPQHF

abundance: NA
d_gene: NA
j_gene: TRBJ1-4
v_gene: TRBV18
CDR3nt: TGTGCCAGCTCACCTACAGGCTACTCTAGTGGGGAAAAACTGTTTTTT
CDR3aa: CASSPTGYSSGEKLFF

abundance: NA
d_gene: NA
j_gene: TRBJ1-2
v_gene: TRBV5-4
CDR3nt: TGTGCCAGCAGCTTGGCCATACTAGACTATGGCTACACCTTC
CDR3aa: CASSLAILDYGYTF

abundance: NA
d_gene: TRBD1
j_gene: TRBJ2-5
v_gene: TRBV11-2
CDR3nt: TGTGCCAGCAGCCCTCCCAGGACAGGGGGGGAAGAGACCCAGTACTTC
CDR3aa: CASSPPRTGGEETQYF

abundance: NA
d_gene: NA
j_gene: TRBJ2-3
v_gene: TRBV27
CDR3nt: TGTGCCAGCAGTGATGGGGGCCTCACAGATACGCAGTATTTT
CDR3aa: CASSDGGLTDTQYF

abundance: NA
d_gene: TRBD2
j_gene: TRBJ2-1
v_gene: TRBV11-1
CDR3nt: TGTGCCAGCAGCTTGACTAGCGGGACAAATGAGCAGTTCTTC
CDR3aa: CASSLTSGTNEQFF

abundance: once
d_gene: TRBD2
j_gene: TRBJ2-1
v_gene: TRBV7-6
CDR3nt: TGTGCCAGCAGCTTAGGACTAGCGGGAGACAATGAGCAGTTCTTC
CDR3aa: CASSLGLAGDNEQFF

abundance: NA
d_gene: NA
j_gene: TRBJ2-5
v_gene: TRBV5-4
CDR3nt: TGTGCCAGCAGCGATCCGACAGTCCAACAAGAGACCCAGTACTTC
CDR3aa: CASSDPTVQQETQYF

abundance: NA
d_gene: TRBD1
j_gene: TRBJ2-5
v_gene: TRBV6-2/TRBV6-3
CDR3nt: TGTGCCAGCAGACCTACCGAAGGGGGCAGAAGGGAGACCCAGTACTTC
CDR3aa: CASRPTEGGRRETQYF

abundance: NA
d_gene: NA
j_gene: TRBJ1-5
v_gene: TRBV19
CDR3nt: TGTGCCAGTAGCAAGGATGAGCGGCCCCAGCATTTT
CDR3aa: CASSKDERPQHF

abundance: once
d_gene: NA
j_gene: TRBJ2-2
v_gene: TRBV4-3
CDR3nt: TGCGCCAGCAGCCAAATTGGGGAGCACGGGGAGCTGTTTTTT
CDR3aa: CASSQIGEHGELFF

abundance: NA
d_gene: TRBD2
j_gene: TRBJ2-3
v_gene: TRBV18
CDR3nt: TGTGCCAGCTCACCACTAGCGGGGGTCACAGATACGCAGTATTTT
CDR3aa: CASSPLAGVTDTQYF

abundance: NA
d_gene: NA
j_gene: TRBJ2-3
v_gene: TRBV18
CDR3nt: TGTGCCAGCTCGCCGACTAAAGGGGGAGATACGCAGTATTTT
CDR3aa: CASSPTKGGDTQYF

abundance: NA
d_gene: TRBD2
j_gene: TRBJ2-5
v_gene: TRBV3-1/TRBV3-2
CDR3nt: TGTGCCAGCAGCCTGGGGACTAGCCCCATCCAAGAGACCCAGTACTTC
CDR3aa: CASSLGTSPIQETQYF

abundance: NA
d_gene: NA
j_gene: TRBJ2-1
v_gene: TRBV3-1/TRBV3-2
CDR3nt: TGTGCCAGCAGAAGGGGGATGGCCTACAATGAGCAGTTCTTC
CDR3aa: CASRRGMAYNEQFF

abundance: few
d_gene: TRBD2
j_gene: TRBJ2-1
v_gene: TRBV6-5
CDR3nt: TGTGCCAGCTGCTGGACTAGCGGGTTGTGCAATGAGCAGTTCTTC
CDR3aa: CASCWTSGLCNEQFF

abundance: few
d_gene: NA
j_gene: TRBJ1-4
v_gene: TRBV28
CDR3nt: TGTGCCAGCAGTTTATTGTTCGGGGGGGGTAATGAAAAACTGTTTTTT
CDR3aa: CASSLLFGGGNEKLFF

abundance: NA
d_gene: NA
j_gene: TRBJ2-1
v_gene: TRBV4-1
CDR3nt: TGCGCCAGCAGCCCCCAGGAAAAAGTGGCCTACAATGAGCAGTTCTTC
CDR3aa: CASSPQEKVAYNEQFF

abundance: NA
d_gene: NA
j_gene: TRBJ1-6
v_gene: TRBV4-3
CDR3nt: TGCGCCAGCAGCCAAGAACAGGGACGTAATTCACCCCTCCACTTT
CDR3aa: CASSQEQGRNSPLHF

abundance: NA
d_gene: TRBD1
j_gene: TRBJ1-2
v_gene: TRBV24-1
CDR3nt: TGTGCCACCAGTGGGTCGAGATTCGACAGGGGGATAGATGGCTACACCTTC
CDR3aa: CATSGSRFDRGIDGYTF

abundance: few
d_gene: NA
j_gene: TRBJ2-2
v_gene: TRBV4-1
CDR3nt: TGCGCCAGCAGCACAATTACCGGGGAGCTGTTTTTT
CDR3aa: CASSTITGELFF

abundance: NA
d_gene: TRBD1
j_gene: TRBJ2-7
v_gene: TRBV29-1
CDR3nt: TGCAGCGCCTTTCAAACAGGGGGCGTCTACGAGCAGTACTTC
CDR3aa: CSAFQTGGVYEQYF

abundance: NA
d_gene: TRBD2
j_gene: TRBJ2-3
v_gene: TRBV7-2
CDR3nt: TGTGCCAGCAGCCCCCGACCAGGACTAGCGGGAGAATTGTGGTATACGCAGTATTTT
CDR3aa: CASSPRPGLAGELWYTQYF

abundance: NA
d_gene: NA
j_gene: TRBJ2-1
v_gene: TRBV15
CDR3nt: TGTGCCACCAGCAGAGATGTGTTGAGCTCCTACAATGAGCAGTTCTTC
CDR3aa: CATSRDVLSSYNEQFF

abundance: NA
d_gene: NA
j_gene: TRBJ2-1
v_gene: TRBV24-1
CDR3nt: TGTGCCACCAGTGATGAGCCCCTAAACTCCTACAATGAGCAGTTCTTC
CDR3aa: CATSDEPLNSYNEQFF

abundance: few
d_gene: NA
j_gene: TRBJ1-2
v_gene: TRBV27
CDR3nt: TGTGCCAGCAGTTTATCTTCCGTATCGTATGGCTACACCTTC
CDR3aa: CASSLSSVSYGYTF

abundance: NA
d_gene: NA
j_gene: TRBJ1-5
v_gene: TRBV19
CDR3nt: TGTGCCAGTAGTCCAGGAGGGTACCTTAAGAGTCAGCCCCAGCATTTT
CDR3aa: CASSPGGYLKSQPQHF

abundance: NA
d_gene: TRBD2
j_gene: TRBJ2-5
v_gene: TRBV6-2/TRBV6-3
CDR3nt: TGTGCCAGCAGTCAACTAGCGGGGGCGTATACCCTAGAGACCCAGTACTTC
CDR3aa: CASSQLAGAYTLETQYF

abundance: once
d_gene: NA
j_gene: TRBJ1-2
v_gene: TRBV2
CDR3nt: TGTGCCAGCAGTGGGGGGAGGGCAGCTTATGGCTACACCTTC
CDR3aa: CASSGGRAAYGYTF

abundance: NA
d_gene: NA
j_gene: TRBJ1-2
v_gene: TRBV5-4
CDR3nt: TGTGCCAGCAGCTTCGGAGGGGCTCAGGCTAACTATGGCTACACCTTC
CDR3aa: CASSFGGAQANYGYTF